This is a list of T cell receptor beta chains from one sample in a study of shared clonotypes between healthy human individuals. TCRdb's table, derived via immunoSEQ multiplex PCR, lists solely in-frame clones and lacks some. The sample yields around 700,000 clones, about 92% seen once. Input material: naive CD8+ T cells sorted from blood. These receptors all stem from a man aged 25-40 years in good health. CDR3s include the opening cysteine and the closing phenylalanine or tryptophan. Each record gives: clone size, D gene, V gene, J gene, CDR3 protein, CDR3 DNA. The D gene is left open where the match is weak. Size is stated for part of the rows, as once, few or many counts, or as a class when the clone is expanded.

.,.,TRBV7-6,TRBJ2-3,CASSLRIGTDTQYF,TGTGCCAGCAGCTTACGTATCGGGACAGATACGCAGTATTTT
.,.,TRBV29-1,TRBJ2-5,CSVDPLFSLEGVEETQYF,TGCAGCGTTGATCCTCTCTTTTCACTGGAGGGAGTCGAGGAGACCCAGTACTTC
.,TRBD1,TRBV2,TRBJ1-2,CASGDRVYGYTF,TGTGCCAGTGGGGACAGAGTCTATGGCTACACCTTC
.,.,TRBV29-1,TRBJ1-2,CSVVPTDYGYTF,TGCAGCGTTGTACCAACAGACTATGGCTACACCTTC
once,.,TRBV7-9,TRBJ2-7,CASSTEDSHEQYF,TGTGCCAGCAGCACCGAAGACAGCCACGAGCAGTACTTC
.,TRBD1,TRBV5-1,TRBJ2-1,CASSTGQETYNEQFF,TGCGCCAGCAGCACAGGACAGGAAACATACAATGAGCAGTTCTTC
.,.,TRBV27,TRBJ2-3,CASSGLSTDTQYF,TGTGCCAGCAGTGGTCTAAGCACAGATACGCAGTATTTT
.,TRBD2,TRBV6-4,TRBJ2-1,CASSVLADTMKQFF,TGTGCCAGCAGTGTCCTAGCGGACACAATGAAGCAGTTCTTC
.,TRBD1,TRBV7-9,TRBJ2-1,CASSHRGGNEQFF,TGTGCCAGCAGCCACAGGGGTGGCAATGAGCAGTTCTTC
.,.,TRBV7-2,TRBJ2-2,CASSLFGLAVNTGELFF,TGTGCCAGCAGCTTATTTGGTCTAGCCGTGAACACCGGGGAGCTGTTTTTT
.,TRBD1,TRBV4-2,TRBJ1-1,CASSPYATGENTEAFF,TGTGCCAGCAGCCCTTACGCTACAGGGGAAAACACTGAAGCTTTCTTT
.,TRBD2,TRBV29-1,TRBJ2-1,CSGIPRGGVREQFF,TGCAGCGGCATCCCGCGGGGGGGCGTCAGGGAGCAGTTCTTC
.,TRBD2,TRBV7-8,TRBJ2-7,CASSGDSGSSYEQYF,TGTGCCAGCAGCGGGGATAGCGGGAGCTCCTACGAGCAGTACTTC
.,.,TRBV7-7,TRBJ1-5,CASSFGVNQPQHF,TGTGCTAGCAGCTTTGGGGTAAATCAGCCCCAGCATTTT
.,.,TRBV14,TRBJ2-7,CASSQLKPYEQYF,TGTGCCAGCAGCCAACTCAAGCCCTACGAGCAGTACTTC
.,.,TRBV27,TRBJ2-7,CASSFSSGTAYYEQYF,TGTGCCAGCAGTTTTTCCTCCGGGACGGCGTACTACGAGCAGTACTTC
.,.,TRBV6-5,TRBJ2-7,CASSYSITYEQYF,TGTGCCAGCAGTTACTCGATTACCTACGAGCAGTACTTC
.,TRBD1,TRBV10-1,TRBJ1-2,CASSGGNRDSRIGYTF,TGCGCCAGCAGTGGGGGGAACCGGGACAGTCGTATTGGCTACACCTTC
.,.,TRBV27,TRBJ2-5,CASSRGPLQETQYF,TGTGCCAGCAGTAGGGGACCCCTCCAAGAGACCCAGTACTTC
few,TRBD1,TRBV4-2,TRBJ2-7,CASSPGTGGYEQYF,TGTGCCAGCAGCCCTGGTACAGGGGGCTACGAGCAGTACTTC
.,.,TRBV2,TRBJ2-7,CASSEGEQYF,TGTGCCAGCAGTGAAGGTGAGCAGTACTTC
.,TRBD2,TRBV27,TRBJ2-1,CASSGLAGGHSEQFF,TGTGCCAGCAGCGGACTAGCGGGAGGGCACTCTGAGCAGTTCTTC
.,.,TRBV25-1,TRBJ2-7,CASSLIGWAEQYF,TGTGCCAGCAGTTTGATAGGTTGGGCCGAGCAGTACTTC
once,.,TRBV9,TRBJ1-1,CASSVVGSGEAFF,TGTGCCAGCAGCGTAGTAGGGAGCGGTGAAGCTTTCTTT
.,.,TRBV14,TRBJ1-5,CASSQGGYTNQPQHF,TGTGCCAGCAGCCAAGGAGGGTACACCAATCAGCCCCAGCATTTT
.,TRBD1,TRBV5-3,TRBJ2-5,CARSQRQGDWRTQYF,TGTGCCAGAAGCCAACGACAGGGTGATTGGAGGACCCAGTACTTC
.,.,TRBV30,TRBJ1-1,CAWRQSTGMNTEAFF,TGTGCCTGGCGGCAGTCCACCGGCATGAACACTGAAGCTTTCTTT
.,TRBD1,TRBV30,TRBJ2-7,CAWTPGTGFLEQYF,TGTGCCTGGACTCCCGGGACAGGGTTTCTCGAGCAGTACTTC
.,.,TRBV5-1,TRBJ1-1,CASSFRGAPGEAFF,TGCGCCAGCAGTTTCCGGGGGGCGCCCGGTGAAGCTTTCTTT